The 19 T cell receptor beta chains given below trace back to one sample, sequenced in a study of cytomegalovirus exposure and HLA in healthy donors. A multiplex PCR was run with 60 Vbeta primers and 13 Jbeta primers. TCRdb's table, derived via immunoSEQ multiplex PCR, lists solely in-frame clones and lacks some. In the table there are some 150,000 clones, about 80% of which are singletons. Sequenced sample: PBMCs. The receptors were gathered from a man in his thirties or forties in good health and CMV-seronegative.

The chain recombines TRBV28 with TRBJ2-3; D call uncertain. The CDR3 has 11 amino acids. V was cut by 6 bases and J by 5 bases, with 6 bases left in between. The germline V gene has CDR1 MDHEN and CDR2 SYDVKM. This CDR3 reads CASSYRDTQYF. The DNA for the CDR3 is TGTGCCAGCAGCTATCGAGATACGCAGTATTTT.

CDR3 bases: TGTGCCAGCAGCCACACTAGCGGGGGGGCCGGCACCGGGGAGCTGTTTTTT. Protein sequence: CASSHTSGGAGTGELFF. This chain connects TRBV7-3 to TRBJ2-2; 13 bases agree with TRBD2. The CDR3 length is 17 residues. Per the germline V gene, CDR1 is SGHTA and CDR2 is FQGTGA. The V segment lost 5 bases and the J segment 4 bases; nucleotides outside the gene matches: 7. Filled out from reference TRBV7-3 and TRBJ2-2, the complete variable domain reads GAGVSQTPSNKVTEKGKYVELRCDPISGHTALYWYRQSLGQGPEFLIYFQGTGAADDSGLPNDRFFAVRPEGSVSTLKIQRTERGDSAVYLCASSHTSGGAGTGELFFGEGSRLTVL.

This sequence joins TRBV19 and TRBJ2-5; TRBD2 agrees at 13 bases. Germline V lookup: CDR1 LNHDA, CDR2 SQIVND (reference sequence). The V segment lost 5 bases and the J segment 2 bases; nucleotides outside the gene matches: 5. This CDR3 comprises 16 residues. The chain's CDR3 is CASSAPGLAGQETQYF. The CDR3 DNA is TGTGCCAGTAGTGCACCGGGACTAGCGGGACAAGAGACCCAGTACTTC.

This chain joins TRBV23-1 and TRBJ2-1; the match to TRBD1 covers 7 bases. TRBV23-1 is treated as an ORF (open reading frame) with a function not yet certain. V lost 8 bases to trimming and J lost 6 bases; unmatched junction nucleotides: 13. The CDR3 is made up of 15 amino acids. This CDR3 is CASPPDRACINEQFF. Written as DNA, the CDR3 is TGCGCCAGCCCCCCCGACAGGGCTTGTATCAATGAGCAGTTCTTC.

The gene calls are TRBV29-1 and TRBJ2-2, with 12 nucleotides matching TRBD2. CDR1 and CDR2 from the germline V gene are SQVTM and ANQGSEA. The CDR3 has 17 residues. J was trimmed by 5 bases and V by 6 bases; bases with no gene match: 13. The CDR3: CSVDVTNGLAGTGELFF. The DNA for the CDR3 is TGCAGCGTAGACGTTACTAACGGACTAGCGGGAACCGGGGAGCTGTTTTTT.

CDR3 sequence (DNA): TGTGCCAGCAGCCTCGCCGGTAACTACTACGAGCAGTACTTC. Amino acid sequence: CASSLAGNYYEQYF. J is TRBJ2-7 and V is TRBV11-2; D gene uncertain. V lost 5 bases, J lost 3 bases, and 14 bases lay in between. Germline lookup yields CDR1 SGHAT and CDR2 FQNNGV. The CDR3 spans 14 residues.

The chain carries TRBV30 and TRBJ2-5, with D hard to call. The CDR3 has 11 amino acids. V was cut by 4 bases and J by 5 bases, with 8 bases left in between. The germline gives CDR1 GTSNPN, CDR2 SVGIG (reference sequence). In DNA, the CDR3 is TGTGCCTGGACAGGTTTGGAGACCCAGTACTTC. Protein: CAWTGLETQYF.

V and J are TRBV6-5 and TRBJ1-3; the D is unclear. Germline CDR1 is MNHEY and CDR2 is SVGAGI. The CDR3 runs 14 residues. V was cut by 6 bases and J by 0 bases, with 9 bases left in between. CDR3 DNA sequence: TGTGCCAGCAGGGAGGCCAACTCTGGAAACACCATATATTTT. It encodes CASREANSGNTIYF.

The chain employs TRBV5-5 and TRBJ1-6; D unclear. The V and J ends lost 4 bases and 7 bases respectively, with 15 bases between them. CDR1 and CDR2 (germline): SGHKS, YYEKEE (reference sequence). The CDR3 consists of 15 residues. The CDR3 DNA reads TGTGCCAGCAGCCCCCCCGCAGGATTAAATTCACCCCTCCACTTT. Amino acids: CASSPPAGLNSPLHF.

The chain employs TRBV7-8 and TRBJ1-3; 8 nucleotides align to TRBD1. Germline trimming cut 5 bases from V and 3 bases from J; bases unmatched to any gene: 6. This CDR3 contains 15 residues. The germline V gene encodes CDR1 SGHVS and CDR2 FQNEAQ. CDR3 sequence: CASSIQGALGNTIYF. For the CDR3, the DNA is TGTGCCAGCAGCATTCAGGGGGCGCTTGGAAACACCATATATTTT.

This clone was picked up one time. CDR3 protein: CASSFLSNQPQHF. For the CDR3, the DNA is TGTGCCAGCAGTTTCCTTAGCAATCAGCCCCAGCATTTT. The chain links TRBV27 to TRBJ1-5, with no clear D. Germline CDR1 MNHEY, CDR2 SMNVEV (reference sequence). The V end was cut by 3 bases, the J end by 0 bases, with 3 bases between. The CDR3 is made up of 13 amino acids.

The chain joins TRBV28 to TRBJ2-1; D possibly corresponds to TRBD1 (5 bases). V lost 2 bases to trimming and J lost 6 bases, with 17 bases between them. The V gene's germline CDR1 is MDHEN and CDR2 SYDVKM. This CDR3 has 16 residues. The CDR3 DNA is TGTGCCAGCAGTTTACACCCGGCGTCAGGGTCCAATGAGCAGTTCTTC. This sequence encodes CASSLHPASGSNEQFF.

The chain combines TRBV5-6 with TRBJ2-7, with D possibly TRBD2 on 5 matching bases. This CDR3 has 13 residues. Germline V CDR1 and CDR2: SGHDT, YYEEEE. V lost 1 base and J lost 3, with 8 bases in between. For the CDR3, the DNA is TGTGCCAGCAGCTTGTACAGCGGCTACGAGCAGTACTTC. It is translated as CASSLYSGYEQYF.

The chain links TRBV18 to TRBJ1-6; TRBD1 aligns across 8 bases. J gave up 10 bases and V 4 bases, and 6 bases lay outside the gene matches. The length of the CDR3 is 14 residues. Germline CDR1 and CDR2: KGHSH and LQKENI. The CDR3, as DNA: TGTGCCAGCTCACAGGAGACAGGGGTATCACCCCTCCACTTT. The encoded protein is CASSQETGVSPLHF.

The chain recombines TRBV7-8 with TRBJ1-1; 8 nucleotides line up with TRBD1. The CDR3 consists of 15 residues. In germline, CDR1 is SGHVS, CDR2 FQNEAQ. The junction had 10 bases not matched to a gene; V was cut back by 5 bases and J by 5 bases. CDR3 DNA: TGTGCCAGCAGCCTAATGGACAGGGAATTGACTGAAGCTTTCTTT. It yields the protein CASSLMDRELTEAFF. Drawing the rest from reference TRBV7-8 and TRBJ1-1, the complete variable domain is GAGVSQSPRYKVAKRGQDVALRCDPISGHVSLFWYQQALGQGPEFLTYFQNEAQLDKSGLPSDRFFAERPEGSVSTLKIQRTQQEDSAVYLCASSLMDRELTEAFFGQGTRLTVV.

V usage is TRBV6-5 and J usage is TRBJ2-5; 7 bases fit TRBD2. Germline assignment: CDR1 MNHEY and CDR2 SVGAGI. CDR3 length equals 14 residues. The V gene end was trimmed by 0 bases and the J gene end by 5 bases; junction bases not matched to a gene: 3. CDR3 in amino acids: CASSYSRLAETQYF. In nucleotides, the CDR3 is TGTGCCAGCAGTTACTCCAGACTAGCCGAGACCCAGTACTTC.

The genes are TRBV2 and TRBJ1-4; the match to TRBD1 covers 8 bases. Germline V gene sequence: CDR1 SNHLY, CDR2 FYNNEI. This CDR3 has 14 amino acids. V lost 7 bases, J lost 8 bases, and 9 bases stayed unmatched. Written as DNA, the CDR3 is TGTGCCAGCAACAGGGGGGATCGAACGGAAAAACTGTTTTTT. Amino acid sequence: CASNRGDRTEKLFF.

V usage is TRBV19 and J usage is TRBJ1-1; 9 bases align to TRBD1. CDR1 and CDR2 from the germline V gene are LNHDA and SQIVND (reference sequence). The junction had 8 bases not matched to a gene; V was cut back by 1 base and J by 5 bases. This CDR3 comprises 16 residues. CDR3 in DNA: TGTGCCAGTAGTATAGGGACAGGGGTTGGAGGGACTGAAGCTTTCTTT. This encodes CASSIGTGVGGTEAFF.

The rearrangement joins TRBV27 to TRBJ1-2, with TRBD1 as a possible D gene (5 bases). The CDR3 covers 17 residues. With 4 bases removed from V and 3 bases from J, the gap between germline ends came to 21 bases. The germline gives CDR1 MNHEY, CDR2 SMNVEV (reference sequence). The CDR3 DNA follows: TGTGCCAGCAGTTCGATAAGGGGAAGTCCTAGGGACTATGGCTACACCTTC. Amino acid sequence: CASSSIRGSPRDYGYTF.